One and the same sample provided the 25 T cell receptor beta chains below, sequenced in a study of Graves' ophthalmopathy and Graves' hyperthyroidism. For repertoire sequencing, the TCR beta CDR3 regions were amplified from RNA transcripts. A first-round RT-PCR used HTBI primers, followed by a second-round multiplex PCR. MiXCR, applied by TCRdb to the multiplex PCR reads, yields one record per CDR3 protein. The sample includes about 660,000 distinct CDR3 sequences, over 40% of them seen just once. The sample was peripheral blood. These receptors originate from an adult man with Graves' ophthalmopathy.

This clonotype showed up just a few times. This chain joins TRBV9 and TRBJ1-1; D perhaps matches TRBD1 (5 bases). The CDR3 contains 14 residues. CDR1 SGDLS and CDR2 YYNGEE come from the germline V gene. The V end was cut by 2 bases, the J end by 0 bases, with 8 bases between. The CDR3 protein is CASSVGLLNTEAFF. Written as DNA, the CDR3 is TGTGCCAGCAGCGTGGGACTCTTGAACACTGAAGCTTTCTTT.

Remarks on this clonotype: Its ends do not fully match the called genes, so a read error is possible. The V gene is TRBV10-2, the J gene TRBJ2-7; 10 bases are a match to TRBD2. The CDR3 sequence is 17 residues long. CDR1 is WSHSY, CDR2 SAAADI, per germline. DNA of the CDR3: TGTGCCAGCAGCGCCCAACTAGCGGGGCTAAGCTCCTACGAGCAGTACTTC. The encoded protein is CASSAQLAGLSSYEQYF.

This chain's CDR3 is CASSLDTRGSANTGELFF. Here the CDR3 DNA reads TGTGCCAGCAGCTTAGATACGCGTGGCAGCGCGAACACCGGGGAGCTGTTTTTT. The chain has TRBV25-1 and TRBJ2-2; the D is unclear. CDR1 MGHDK and CDR2 SYGVNS come from the germline V gene. V dropped 6 bases and J dropped 0 bases, with 20 bases sitting between them. The CDR3 totals 18 residues.

The chain couples TRBV24-1 to TRBJ1-2, with a tentative D call TRBD1 (6 bases). The length of the CDR3 is 13 residues. Germline-derived CDR1 and CDR2 are KGHDR and SFDVKD. Trimming removed 4 bases at V and 4 bases at J, with 9 bases between. CDR3 protein: CATSDRTVYGYTF. As DNA, the CDR3 is TGTGCCACCAGTGACAGGACAGTCTATGGCTACACCTTC.

This clonotype was seen more than once but under ten times. A much larger clone lies a single base off, so this may be a read error. V and J are TRBV20-1 and TRBJ1-1; D is undetermined. CDR1 and CDR2 from the germline V gene are DFQATT and SNEGSKA (reference sequence). The CDR3 loop spans 13 amino acids. The chain's CDR3 is CSARDRMNTKAFF. DNA for the CDR3: TGCAGTGCTAGAGACAGAATGAACACTAAAGCTTTCTTT.

This clonotype has a count of ten or more. V usage is TRBV6-6 and J usage is TRBJ1-1; D unresolved. The germline V and J ends were trimmed by 11 bases and 0 bases, with 7 bases remaining between them. CDR1 and CDR2 from the germline V gene are MNHNY and SVGAGI (reference sequence). The length of the CDR3 is 11 residues. CDR3: CACFLNTEAFF. Written as DNA, the CDR3 is TGTGCCTGCTTTTTGAACACTGAAGCTTTCTTT.

This clonotype was counted many times. The genes are TRBV5-6 and TRBJ2-7; 9 bases line up with TRBD1. There are 14 residues in the CDR3. V lost 2 bases and J lost 2; bases outside the gene matches: 2. The germline CDR1 and CDR2 sequences are SGHDT and YYEEEE. The CDR3 loop is CASSFGQGTYEQYF. The CDR3 DNA sequence: TGTGCCAGCAGCTTCGGACAGGGGACCTACGAGCAGTACTTC.

This clonotype was detected ten times or more. The chain couples TRBV2 to TRBJ1-6, with 7 bases matching TRBD1. This CDR3 has 14 residues. V dropped 1 base and J dropped 6; count of bases not matched to a gene: 0. The germline CDR1 and CDR2 sequences are SNHLY and FYNNEI. The CDR3: CASSEGQGNSPLHF. The CDR3 DNA sequence: TGTGCCAGCAGTGAAGGACAGGGTAATTCACCCCTCCACTTT.

This clonotype was picked up one time. The chain links TRBV20-1 to TRBJ1-6; D perhaps matches TRBD1 (5 bases). Germline-derived CDR1 and CDR2 are DFQATT and SNEGSKA (reference sequence). The V end lost 8 bases, the J end lost 8 bases, and 13 bases lay between the germline ends. The CDR3 length is 12 residues. For the CDR3, the DNA is TGCAGTTTAGATGCGGGGGATTCACCCCTCCACTTT. Amino acid sequence: CSLDAGDSPLHF.

The V call is TRBV29-1, the J call TRBJ2-5, with 9 bases lining up with TRBD1. The J segment lost 5 bases and the V segment lost 6 bases, leaving 10 bases of the junction unmatched. Germline assignment: CDR1 SQVTM and CDR2 ANQGSEA. The CDR3 is 14 residues long. DNA of the CDR3: TGCAGCGTAACCGGACAGGGGCTAGGGGAGACCCAGTACTTC. This sequence encodes CSVTGQGLGETQYF. Together with reference TRBV29-1 and TRBJ2-5, the CDR3 gives the full variable domain: SAVISQKPSRDICQRGTSLTIQCQVDSQVTMMFWYRQQPGQSLTLIATANQGSEATYESGFVIDKFPISRPNLTFSTLTVSNMSPEDSSIYLCSVTGQGLGETQYFGPGTRLLVL.

This clonotype showed up many times. The chain employs TRBV12-3 or TRBV12-4 and TRBJ2-5; 7 bases fit TRBD2. With 3 bases clipped from V and 3 bases from J, the junction kept 7 bases outside the gene matches. The CDR3 is made up of 15 amino acids. The DNA of the CDR3 is TGTGCCAGCAGTTTTTCCCTAGCGGTTAAAGAGACCCAGTACTTC. Protein sequence: CASSFSLAVKETQYF.

The rearrangement uses TRBV7-2 and TRBJ2-7; 11 bases agree with TRBD1. Per the germline V gene, CDR1 is SGHTA and CDR2 is FQGNSA. The CDR3 spans 14 residues. V was clipped by 6 bases and J by 7 bases; unmatched bases: 8. CDR3 in amino acids: CASSSGTGGDEQYV. The CDR3 nucleotides read TGTGCCAGCAGTTCCGGGACAGGGGGGGATGAGCAGTACGTC.

Remarks on this clonotype: One junction end does not reproduce the germline sequence, and a read error may be involved. The genes are TRBV10-2 and TRBJ1-3; TRBD1 might be the D (6 bases). Germline CDR1 and CDR2: WSHSY and SAAADI. This CDR3 comprises 13 residues. CDR3 DNA sequence: TGTGCCAGTAGCAAGGACAGTGGAAACACCACATATTTT. This sequence encodes CASSKDSGNTTYF.

This clonotype was observed a handful of times. The V call is TRBV5-5, the J call TRBJ1-3; D is unclear. This CDR3 contains 15 residues. The V gene lost 2 bases and the J gene lost 2 bases, with 11 bases spanning the gap. Germline loops: CDR1 SGHKS, CDR2 YYEKEE (reference sequence). The CDR3 loop is CASSLGRTPGNTIYF. The CDR3 nucleotides are TGTGCCAGCAGCTTAGGCCGTACCCCTGGAAACACCATATATTTT.

This clonotype was recorded a few times. The chain links TRBV6-5 to TRBJ2-7; D uncertain. Trimming took 1 base from V and 5 from J, leaving 9 bases between them. Germline V gene data show CDR1 as MNHEY and CDR2 as SVGAGI. The CDR3 covers 13 residues. CDR3 amino acids: CASSYLSSDEQYF. The CDR3 region has the DNA TGTGCCAGCAGTTACTTAAGTTCGGACGAGCAGTACTTC.

This chain connects TRBV2 to TRBJ2-7; tentatively, D is TRBD1 (6 bases). The germline V gene encodes CDR1 SNHLY and CDR2 FYNNEI. The CDR3 extends over 15 amino acids. Trimming took 2 bases from V and 5 from J, leaving 16 bases between them. The CDR3 sequence: CASSERRQVYNEQYF. The CDR3 DNA sequence: TGTGCCAGCAGTGAACGTAGACAGGTGTACAACGAGCAGTACTTC.

This clonotype was observed a handful of times. The chain uses TRBV2 and TRBJ2-7; the D is unclear. V lost 6 bases to trimming and J lost 2 bases, with 14 bases between them. CDR1 and CDR2 (germline): SNHLY, FYNNEI. CDR3 length: 14 residues. For the CDR3, the DNA is TGTGCCAGCAGCCCCCGTCGTGGAGCCTACGAGCAGTACTTC. It yields the protein CASSPRRGAYEQYF.

On this clonotype itself: This may stem from a read error, because a much larger clone lies one nucleotide away. The chain couples TRBV12-3 or TRBV12-4 to TRBJ2-6; TRBD1 is a possible D gene (5 bases). The CDR3 is 14 amino acids. Trimming shortened V by 8 bases and J by 2 bases, and 10 bases separated the two germline ends. CDR3 loop: CASGDSTGANVLTF. CDR3 nucleotides: TGTGCCAGCGGAGACAGCACTGGGGCCAACGTCCTGACTTTC.

This sequence joins TRBV2 and TRBJ2-5; TRBD1 matches 9 bases. Germline values: CDR1 SNHLY, CDR2 FYNNEI. The length of the CDR3 is 11 residues. The CDR3 reads CATGGAETQYF. CDR3 DNA: TGTGCTACAGGGGGCGCAGAGACCCAGTACTTC. Complete variable domain (other parts from reference TRBV2 and TRBJ2-5): EPEVTQTPSHQVTQMGQEVILRCVPISNHLYFYWYRQILGQKVEFLVSFYNNEISEKSEIFDDQFSVERPDGSNFTLKIRSTKLEDSAMYFCATGGAETQYFGPGTRLLVL.

At least ten counts were recorded for this clonotype. The rearrangement joins TRBV2 to TRBJ2-7, with TRBD1 matching 11 bases. Germline assignment: CDR1 SNHLY and CDR2 FYNNEI. This CDR3 region has 14 residues. Trimming took 4 bases from V and 4 from J; bases not matched to a gene: 3. For the CDR3, the DNA is TGTGCCAGCAGTGGGGGACAGGGGGTATACGAGCAGTACTTC. This translates into CASSGGQGVYEQYF.

This CDR3 is CASRGGQFNSGNTIYF. CDR3 nucleotide sequence: TGTGCCAGCAGAGGGGGACAGTTTAACTCTGGAAACACCATATATTTT. The genes are TRBV6-4 and TRBJ1-3; 7 bases line up with TRBD1. V lost 6 bases and J lost 0; bases outside the gene matches: 8. Germline CDR1 is MRHNA and CDR2 is SNTAGT. There are 16 residues in the CDR3.

This clonotype occurred many times. This sequence joins TRBV14 and TRBJ2-7; 7 bases agree with TRBD2. Germline loops: CDR1 SGHDN, CDR2 FVKESK. V lost 1 base and J lost 2; bases outside the gene matches: 2. CDR3 length equals 14 residues. In DNA form, the CDR3 reads TGTGCCAGCAGCCAAGGAGGGAGGGCCTACGAGCAGTACTTC. This translates into CASSQGGRAYEQYF.

The sample holds a few counts of this clonotype. At one of its ends the junction is not consistent with the germline gene, which may arise from a read error. CDR3 loop: CASSSTGVSNQPQHF. The CDR3 DNA follows: TGTGCCAGCAGTTCGACAGGAGTTAGCAATCAGCCCCAGCATTTT. The chain is built from TRBV10-3 and TRBJ1-5; the D gene is possibly TRBD1 (6 bases). The CDR3 sequence is 15 residues long. Germline loops: CDR1 ENHRY, CDR2 SYGVKD.

This clonotype was seen ten or more times. The DNA of the CDR3 is TGCAGCGTTGAAGGACAGGTCACCGGGGAGCTGTTTTTT. The encoded protein is CSVEGQVTGELFF. This chain joins TRBV29-1 and TRBJ2-2; a weak D match, TRBD1 (6 bases). The CDR3 extends over 13 amino acids. V was trimmed by 1 base and J by 4 bases, leaving 7 bases between them. Germline values: CDR1 SQVTM, CDR2 ANQGSEA.

A note on this clonotype: Possible read error: a much larger clone is one base away. Since the CDR3 does not end with the conserved phenylalanine or tryptophan, this likely comes from a read error. The chain has TRBV2 and TRBJ2-7; D may be TRBD1 (5 bases). V was cut by 4 bases and J by 1 base, with 14 bases left in between. The CDR3 length is 15 residues. Germline V gene data show CDR1 as SNHLY and CDR2 as FYNNEI. CDR3 amino acids: CASSVLAGRSYEQYY. In DNA, the CDR3 is TGTGCCAGCAGTGTGTTGGCAGGGCGATCCTACGAGCAGTACTAC.